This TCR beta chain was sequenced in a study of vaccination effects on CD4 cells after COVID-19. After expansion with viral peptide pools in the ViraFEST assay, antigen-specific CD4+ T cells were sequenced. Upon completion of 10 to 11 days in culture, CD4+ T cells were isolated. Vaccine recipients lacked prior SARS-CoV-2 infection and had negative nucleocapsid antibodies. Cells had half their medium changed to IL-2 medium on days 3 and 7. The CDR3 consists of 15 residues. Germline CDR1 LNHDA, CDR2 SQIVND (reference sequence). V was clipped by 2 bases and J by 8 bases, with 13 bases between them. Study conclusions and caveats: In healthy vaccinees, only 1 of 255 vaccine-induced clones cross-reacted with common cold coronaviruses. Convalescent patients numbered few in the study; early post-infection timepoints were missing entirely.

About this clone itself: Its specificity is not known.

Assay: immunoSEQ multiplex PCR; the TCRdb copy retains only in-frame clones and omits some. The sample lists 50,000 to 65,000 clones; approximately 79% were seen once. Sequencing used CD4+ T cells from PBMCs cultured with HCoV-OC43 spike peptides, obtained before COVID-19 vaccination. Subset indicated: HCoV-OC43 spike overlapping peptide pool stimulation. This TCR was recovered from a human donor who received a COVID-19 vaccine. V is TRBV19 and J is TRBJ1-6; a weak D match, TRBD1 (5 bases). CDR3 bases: TGTGCCAGTAGTATAAATTCAGGGTCTGATTCACCCCTCCACTTT. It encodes CASSINSGSDSPLHF.